Listed below are T cell receptor beta chains from one sample, sequenced in a study of beta chain features in type 1 diabetes. Profiled with immunoSEQ multiplex PCR; TCRdb holds only in-frame clones, not every one. This table holds nearly 250,000 clones, 68% found once. The sequencing input was naive CD4+ T cells from blood. All receptors come from a man aged 25 to 40 in good health. Both conserved end residues are part of each CDR3. The D gene is left open where the match is weak. The size entry is marked missing in some rows and otherwise reads once, few, many or a size class.

J gene | D gene | clone size | V gene | CDR3 protein | CDR3 DNA
TRBJ1-1 | . | . | TRBV30 | CAWSDVTEAFF | TGTGCCTGGAGTGATGTGACTGAAGCTTTCTTT
TRBJ1-2 | . | . | TRBV30 | CAWSRETDKGGYTF | TGTGCCTGGAGTAGGGAGACAGACAAGGGAGGCTACACCTTC
TRBJ2-2 | . | . | TRBV25-1 | CASSFDRNTGELFF | TGTGCCAGCAGTTTCGACAGGAACACCGGGGAGCTGTTTTTT
TRBJ2-2 | . | . | TRBV5-1 | CASRGSGELFF | TGCGCCAGCAGAGGGTCCGGGGAGCTGTTTTTT
TRBJ2-1 | . | few | TRBV29-1 | CSVGAVAEQFF | TGCAGCGTCGGGGCCGTCGCTGAGCAGTTCTTC
TRBJ2-5 | . | few | TRBV28 | CASSPYTGTEGGETQYF | TGTGCCAGCAGTCCTTACACCGGGACCGAGGGCGGAGAGACCCAGTACTTC
TRBJ2-5 | . | . | TRBV6-6 | CASSYSLRETQYF | TGTGCCAGCAGTTACTCCTTGAGGGAGACCCAGTACTTC
TRBJ1-2 | . | . | TRBV29-1 | CSVDGGDGYTF | TGCAGCGTTGACGGGGGTGATGGCTACACCTTC
TRBJ2-5 | TRBD1 | . | TRBV5-1 | CASSFLGQQETQYF | TGCGCCAGCAGCTTCTTGGGACAGCAAGAGACCCAGTACTTC
TRBJ2-2 | . | . | TRBV29-1 | CSVDRVNTGELFF | TGCAGCGTTGACAGGGTGAACACCGGGGAGCTGTTTTTT
TRBJ2-2 | . | . | TRBV13 | CASSPRLHTGELFF | TGTGCCAGCAGCCCTCGACTGCATACCGGGGAGCTGTTTTTT
TRBJ2-3 | . | . | TRBV30 | CAWSGRDTQYF | TGTGCCTGGAGTGGACGAGATACGCAGTATTTT
TRBJ1-1 | . | . | TRBV15 | CATSRGGSGNTEAFF | TGTGCCACCAGCAGAGGAGGGAGTGGAAACACTGAAGCTTTCTTT
TRBJ2-5 | TRBD2 | . | TRBV9 | CASSVEDSGSQYF | TGTGCCAGCAGCGTAGAAGATAGCGGGTCCCAGTACTTC
TRBJ2-3 | . | . | TRBV7-9 | CASTPRLAPMSTDTQYF | TGTGCCAGCACCCCAAGGCTAGCACCCATGAGCACAGATACGCAGTATTTT
TRBJ2-1 | TRBD1 | . | TRBV7-6 | CASSSRRQGAGNEQFF | TGTGCCAGCAGCAGCCGCAGACAGGGGGCGGGAAATGAGCAGTTCTTC
TRBJ1-2 | . | . | TRBV30 | CAWSLDYGYTF | TGTGCCTGGAGTTTGGACTATGGCTACACCTTC
TRBJ2-7 | . | few | TRBV28 | CASRPDTYEQYF | TGTGCCAGCAGACCTGACACCTACGAGCAGTACTTC
TRBJ2-7 | . | . | TRBV7-2 | CASSLAGLEQYF | TGTGCCAGCAGCTTAGCGGGACTCGAGCAGTACTTC
TRBJ2-1 | TRBD1 | . | TRBV4-2 | CASSRDRGQNNEQFF | TGTGCCAGCAGTCGAGACAGGGGGCAAAACAATGAGCAGTTCTTC
TRBJ1-1 | . | . | TRBV29-1 | CSVEGSPNTEAFF | TGCAGCGTTGAAGGCTCGCCGAACACTGAAGCTTTCTTT
TRBJ2-1 | TRBD2 | . | TRBV29-1 | CSVKGLADNEQFF | TGCAGCGTTAAAGGACTAGCGGACAATGAGCAGTTCTTC
TRBJ2-3 | . | . | TRBV7-2 | CASSPPAPTQYF | TGTGCCAGCAGCCCACCGGCCCCAACGCAGTATTTT
TRBJ2-1 | TRBD2 | once | TRBV28 | CASRRRTSGVDNEQFF | TGTGCCAGCAGGAGACGGACTAGCGGAGTAGACAATGAGCAGTTCTTC
TRBJ1-5 | . | . | TRBV30 | CAWEQGGGQPQHF | TGTGCCTGGGAACAGGGAGGGGGTCAGCCCCAGCATTTT
TRBJ1-5 | TRBD1 | . | TRBV23-1 | CASSHRDRGHQPQHF | TGCGCCAGCAGTCACCGCGACAGGGGGCATCAGCCCCAGCATTTT
TRBJ2-3 | TRBD1 | once | TRBV5-4 | CASSRFGAGGNTQYF | TGTGCCAGCAGCCGATTCGGCGCAGGGGGTAATACGCAGTATTTT
TRBJ2-3 | . | . | TRBV28 | CASSLGGDTQYF | TGTGCCAGCAGTTTAGGAGGAGATACGCAGTATTTT
TRBJ2-2 | TRBD2 | . | TRBV5-6 | CASSYGLAVGELFF | TGTGCCAGCAGCTACGGACTAGCGGTCGGGGAGCTGTTTTTT
TRBJ2-7 | . | . | TRBV20-1 | CSALREREQYF | TGCAGTGCCCTCAGGGAGAGAGAGCAGTACTTC
TRBJ1-4 | . | . | TRBV30 | CAWSSDPVGEKLFF | TGTGCCTGGAGTTCCGACCCGGTGGGTGAAAAACTGTTTTTT
TRBJ2-7 | . | . | TRBV7-2 | CASSLASGAYEQYF | TGTGCCAGCAGCTTAGCCTCAGGGGCCTACGAGCAGTACTTC
TRBJ2-5 | . | few | TRBV6-5 | CASSISQGKGETQYF | TGTGCCAGCAGTATATCCCAGGGAAAGGGAGAGACCCAGTACTTC
TRBJ1-2 | . | . | TRBV5-1 | CASSDTDGNYGYTF | TGCGCCAGCAGCGACACCGACGGGAACTATGGCTACACCTTC
TRBJ1-5 | . | . | TRBV30 | CAWSVFGNQPQHF | TGTGCCTGGAGTGTCTTTGGCAATCAGCCCCAGCATTTT
TRBJ2-3 | TRBD1 | few | TRBV30 | CAWSAGTGGPDTQYF | TGTGCCTGGAGTGCCGGGACAGGGGGCCCAGATACGCAGTATTTT
TRBJ2-1 | . | . | TRBV2 | CASRPLLNEQFF | TGTGCCAGCAGACCACTCCTCAATGAGCAGTTCTTC
TRBJ2-5 | . | . | TRBV7-9 | CASSLMRLREQETQYF | TGTGCCAGCAGCTTAATGAGGTTACGGGAGCAAGAGACCCAGTACTTC
TRBJ2-1 | . | . | TRBV7-9 | CATPGTTYNEQFF | TGTGCCACCCCGGGGACCACCTACAATGAGCAGTTCTTC